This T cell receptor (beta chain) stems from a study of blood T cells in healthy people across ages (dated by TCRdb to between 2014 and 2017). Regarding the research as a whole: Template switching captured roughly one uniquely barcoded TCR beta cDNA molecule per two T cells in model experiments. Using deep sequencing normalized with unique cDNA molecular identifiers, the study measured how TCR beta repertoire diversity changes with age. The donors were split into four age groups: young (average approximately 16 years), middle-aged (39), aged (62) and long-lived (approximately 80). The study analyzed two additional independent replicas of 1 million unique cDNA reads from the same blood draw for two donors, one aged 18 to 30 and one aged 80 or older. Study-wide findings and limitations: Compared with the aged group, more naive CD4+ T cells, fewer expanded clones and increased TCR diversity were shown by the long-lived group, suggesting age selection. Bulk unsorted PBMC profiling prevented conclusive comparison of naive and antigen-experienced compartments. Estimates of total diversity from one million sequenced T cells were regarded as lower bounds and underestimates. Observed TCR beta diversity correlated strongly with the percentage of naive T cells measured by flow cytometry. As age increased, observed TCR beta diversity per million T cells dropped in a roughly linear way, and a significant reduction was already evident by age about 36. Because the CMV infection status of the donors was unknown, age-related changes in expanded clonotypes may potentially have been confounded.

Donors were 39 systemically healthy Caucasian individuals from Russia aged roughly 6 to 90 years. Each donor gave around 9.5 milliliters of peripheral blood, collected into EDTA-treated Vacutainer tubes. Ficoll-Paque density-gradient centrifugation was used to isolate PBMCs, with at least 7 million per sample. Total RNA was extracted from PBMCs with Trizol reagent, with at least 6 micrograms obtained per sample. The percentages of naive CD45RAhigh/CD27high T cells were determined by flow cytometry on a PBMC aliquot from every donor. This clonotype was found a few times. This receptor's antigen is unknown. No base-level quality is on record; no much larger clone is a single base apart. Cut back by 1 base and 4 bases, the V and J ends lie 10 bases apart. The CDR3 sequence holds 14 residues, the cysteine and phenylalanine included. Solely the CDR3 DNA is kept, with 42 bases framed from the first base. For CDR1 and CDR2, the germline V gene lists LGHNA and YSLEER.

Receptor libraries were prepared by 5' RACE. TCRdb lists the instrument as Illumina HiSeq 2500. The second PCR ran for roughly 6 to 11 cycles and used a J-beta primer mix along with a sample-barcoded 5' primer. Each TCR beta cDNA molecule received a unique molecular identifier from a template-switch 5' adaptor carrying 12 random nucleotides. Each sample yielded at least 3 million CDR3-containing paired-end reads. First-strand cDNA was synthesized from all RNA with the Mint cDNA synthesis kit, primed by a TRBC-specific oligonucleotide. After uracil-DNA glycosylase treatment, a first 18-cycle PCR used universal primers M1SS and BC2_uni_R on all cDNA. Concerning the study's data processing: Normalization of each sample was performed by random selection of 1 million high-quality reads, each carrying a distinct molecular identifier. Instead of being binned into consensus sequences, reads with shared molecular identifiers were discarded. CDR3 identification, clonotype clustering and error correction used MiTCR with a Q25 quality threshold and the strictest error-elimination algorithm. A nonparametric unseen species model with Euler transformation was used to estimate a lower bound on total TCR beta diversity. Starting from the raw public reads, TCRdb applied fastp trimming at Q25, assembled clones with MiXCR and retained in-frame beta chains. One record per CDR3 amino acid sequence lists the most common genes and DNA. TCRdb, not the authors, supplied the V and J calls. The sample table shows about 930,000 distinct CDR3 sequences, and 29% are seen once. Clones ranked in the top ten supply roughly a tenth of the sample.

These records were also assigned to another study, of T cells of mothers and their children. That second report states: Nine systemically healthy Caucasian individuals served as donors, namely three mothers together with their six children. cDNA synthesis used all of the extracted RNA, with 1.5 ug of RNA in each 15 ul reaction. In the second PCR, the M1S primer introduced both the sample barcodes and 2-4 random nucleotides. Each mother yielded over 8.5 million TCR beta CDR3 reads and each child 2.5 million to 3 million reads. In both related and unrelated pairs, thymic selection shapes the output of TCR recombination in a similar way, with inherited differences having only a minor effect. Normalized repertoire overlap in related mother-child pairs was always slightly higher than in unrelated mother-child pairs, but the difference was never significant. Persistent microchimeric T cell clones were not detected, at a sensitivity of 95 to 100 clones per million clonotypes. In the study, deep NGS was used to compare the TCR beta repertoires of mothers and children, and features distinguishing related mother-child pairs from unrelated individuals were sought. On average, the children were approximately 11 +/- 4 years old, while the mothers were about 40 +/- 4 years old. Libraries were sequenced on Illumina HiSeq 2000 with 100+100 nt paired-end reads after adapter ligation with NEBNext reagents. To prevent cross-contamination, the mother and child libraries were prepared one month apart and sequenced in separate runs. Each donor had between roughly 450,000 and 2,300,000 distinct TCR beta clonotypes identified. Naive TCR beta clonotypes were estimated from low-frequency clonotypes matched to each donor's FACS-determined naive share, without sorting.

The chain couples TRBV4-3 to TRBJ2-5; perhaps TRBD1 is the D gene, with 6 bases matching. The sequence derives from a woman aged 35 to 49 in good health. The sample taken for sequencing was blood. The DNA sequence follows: TGCGCCAGCAGCCAAGTAACAGGGAGAGAGACCCAGTACTTC. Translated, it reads CASSQVTGRETQYF.